Shown below are 10 T cell receptor beta chains from a single sample sequenced in a study of prognosis after radiotherapy for stage I lung cancer. CDR3 of TCR beta was amplified from genomic DNA via a two-round multiplex PCR. Gene-specific primers for each TRBV and TRBJ gene drove first-round PCR. TCRdb re-called the multiplex PCR reads through MiXCR, storing one row per CDR3 protein. In the table there are about 15,000 distinct CDR3 sequences, over 15% of which are singletons. Sequenced material: PBMCs, taken before or after stereotactic body radiation therapy (not recorded which). All receptors come from a donor over 45 with non-small cell lung cancer.

This clonotype was seen many times. V is TRBV11-1 and J is TRBJ2-7, with D perhaps matching TRBD1 (6 bases). The CDR3 length is 15 residues. Per germline, CDR1 SGHAT and CDR2 FQDESV (reference sequence). V was cut by 5 bases and J by 1 base, with 15 bases left in between. DNA of the CDR3: TGTGCCAGCAGCCACGGTGGACAGCTATCCTACGAGCAGTACGTC. Translated: CASSHGGQLSYEQYV.

This clonotype was seen at least ten times. The rearrangement joins TRBV18 to TRBJ2-7; D is undetermined. V was trimmed by 6 bases and J by 6 bases, leaving 15 bases between them. Germline CDR1 reads KGHSH; CDR2 reads LQKENI. The CDR3 is 13 amino acids. The CDR3 here is CASSPYPKGEQYF. DNA of the CDR3: TGTGCCAGCTCCCCCTATCCGAAGGGCGAGCAGTACTTC.

For this clonotype: A much bigger clone sits one base away, suggesting this may be a read error. The genes are TRBV5-4 and TRBJ2-3; TRBD2 is a possible D gene (7 bases). The CDR3 spans 17 residues. Germline V gene lookup returns CDR1 SGHNT and CDR2 YYREEE (reference sequence). The CDR3 loop is CAGSSEEGGVYTDTQYF. Here the CDR3 DNA reads TGTGCCGGCAGCTCCGAGGAGGGGGGGGTCTACACAGATACGCAGTATTTT.

The table lists this clonotype with many counts. The rearrangement uses TRBV10-3 and TRBJ1-6; D may be TRBD1 (6 bases). Germline lookup yields CDR1 ENHRY and CDR2 SYGVKD. The CDR3 consists of 14 residues. Trimming removed 2 bases from V and 5 bases from J, with 7 bases in between. CDR3 nucleotides: TGTGCCATCAGTGAGCACAGGGATAATTCACCCCTCCACTTT. Encoded protein: CAISEHRDNSPLHF.

This clonotype was found many times. The chain joins TRBV29-1 to TRBJ1-2; maybe TRBD1 (6 bases). Trimming shortened V by 3 bases and J by 4 bases, and 12 bases separated the two germline ends. CDR3 size: 13 residues. Germline loops: CDR1 SQVTM, CDR2 ANQGSEA. In nucleotides, the CDR3 is TGCAGCGTTGAGTTACAGGGCGTCTATGGCTACACCTTC. This gives the protein CSVELQGVYGYTF.

With regard to this clonotype: Just one base apart from a much larger clone, this may be a read error. The chain combines TRBV3-1 with TRBJ2-1; D might be TRBD1 (5 bases). The CDR3 extends over 14 amino acids. CDR1 and CDR2 from the germline V gene are LGHDT and YNNKEL (reference sequence). The germline V and J ends were trimmed by 3 bases and 8 bases, with 14 bases remaining between them. The CDR3 DNA follows: TGTGCCAGCAGCCATTCTGGCAGGGCCTATGAGCAGTTCTTC. Translating it yields CASSHSGRAYEQFF.

Ten or more counts support this clonotype. The chain carries TRBV20-1 and TRBJ2-2; D tentatively reads TRBD1 or TRBD2 (6 bases each). The CDR3 loop spans 13 amino acids. Germline V gene data show CDR1 as DFQATT and CDR2 as SNEGSKA (reference sequence). Trimming took 0 bases from V and 11 from J, leaving 13 bases between them. CDR3: CSARDARGGELFF. CDR3 bases: TGCAGTGCTAGAGATGCCAGGGGAGGAGAGCTGTTTTTT.

This clonotype was recorded many times. V usage is TRBV20-1 and J usage is TRBJ1-4; a possible D gene is TRBD1 (6 bases). The CDR3 is 14 residues long. The V gene's germline CDR1 is DFQATT and CDR2 SNEGSKA (reference sequence). Trimming removed 1 base at V and 4 bases at J, with 10 bases between. The CDR3 nucleotides read TGCAGTGCTAGAGTACAGGGCCTTAATGAAAAACTGTTTTTT. Translating gives CSARVQGLNEKLFF.

This clonotype was recorded at least ten times. V and J are TRBV14 and TRBJ1-5; possible D gene TRBD1, 5 bases. CDR1 is SGHDN, CDR2 FVKESK, per germline. There are 15 residues in the CDR3. V was shortened by 0 bases and J by 8 bases, with 14 bases between the two germline ends. The CDR3, as DNA: TGTGCCAGCAGCCAAGATGCGGGGGGAATCGAGCCCCAGCATTTT. Residues: CASSQDAGGIEPQHF.

Remarks on this clonotype: Relative to the germline gene, one junction end is altered; a read error may explain this. This rearrangement joins TRBV3-1 to TRBJ1-2, with 8 bases identical to TRBD1. The CDR3 sequence is 15 residues long. CDR1 LGHDT and CDR2 YNNKEL come from the germline V gene (reference sequence). The CDR3 sequence: CAGSRGGQGYYGYTF. The CDR3, as DNA: TGTGCCGGCAGCCGAGGCGGACAGGGCTACTATGGCTACACCTTC.